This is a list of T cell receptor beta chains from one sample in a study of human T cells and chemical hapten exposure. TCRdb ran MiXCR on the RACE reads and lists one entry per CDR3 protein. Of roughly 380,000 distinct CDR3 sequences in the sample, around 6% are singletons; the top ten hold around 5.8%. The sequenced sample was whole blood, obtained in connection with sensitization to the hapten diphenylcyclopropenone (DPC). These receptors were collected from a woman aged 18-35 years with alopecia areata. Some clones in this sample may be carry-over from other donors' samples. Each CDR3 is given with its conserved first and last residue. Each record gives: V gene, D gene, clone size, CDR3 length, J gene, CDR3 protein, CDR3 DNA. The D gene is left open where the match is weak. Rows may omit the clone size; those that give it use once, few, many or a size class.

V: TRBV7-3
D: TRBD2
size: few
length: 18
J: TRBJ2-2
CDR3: CASSQGLAGEPYTGELFF
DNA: TGTGCCAGCAGCCAAGGACTAGCGGGAGAACCGTACACCGGGGAGCTGTTTTTT

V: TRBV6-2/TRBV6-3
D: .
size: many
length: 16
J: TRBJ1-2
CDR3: CASSYDEMGPYYGYTF
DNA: TGTGCCAGCAGTTACGACGAGATGGGGCCTTACTATGGCTACACCTTC

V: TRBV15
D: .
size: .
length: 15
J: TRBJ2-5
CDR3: CATSRDLGAGETQYF
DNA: TGTGCCACCAGCAGAGATTTGGGGGCTGGAGAGACCCAGTACTTC

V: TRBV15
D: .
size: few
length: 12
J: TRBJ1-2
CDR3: CATQGGVNGYTF
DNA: TGTGCCACCCAGGGAGGAGTTAATGGCTACACCTTC

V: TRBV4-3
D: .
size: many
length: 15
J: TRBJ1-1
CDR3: CASSQTILEGTEAFF
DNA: TGCGCCAGCAGCCAAACTATCTTAGAGGGCACTGAAGCTTTCTTT

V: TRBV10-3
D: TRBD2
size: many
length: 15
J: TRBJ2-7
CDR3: CAISDSTSGGYEQYF
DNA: TGTGCCATCAGTGATTCGACTAGCGGGGGCTACGAGCAGTACTTC

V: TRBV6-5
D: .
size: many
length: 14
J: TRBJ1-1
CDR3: CASSRGGSGAEAFF
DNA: TGTGCCAGCAGTAGAGGGGGTTCGGGGGCTGAAGCTTTCTTT

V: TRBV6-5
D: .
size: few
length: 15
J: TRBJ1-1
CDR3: CASSTSTGRNTEAFF
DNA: TGTGCCAGCAGTACATCCACAGGGCGGAACACTGAAGCTTTCTTT

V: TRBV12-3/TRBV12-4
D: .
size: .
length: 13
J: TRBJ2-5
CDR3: CASSRIQQETQYF
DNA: TGTGCCAGCAGTCGGATACAACAAGAGACCCAGTACTTC

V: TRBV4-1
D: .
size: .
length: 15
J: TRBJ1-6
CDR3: CASSQTYRREEPLHF
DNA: TGCGCCAGCAGCCAGACTTATCGACGGGAGGAGCCCCTCCACTTT

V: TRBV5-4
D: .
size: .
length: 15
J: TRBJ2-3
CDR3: CASSLRNRVGDTQYF
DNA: TGTGCCAGCAGCTTGAGGAACAGGGTTGGAGATACGCAGTATTTT

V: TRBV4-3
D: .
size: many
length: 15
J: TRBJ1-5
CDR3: CASSQDRPGNQPQHF
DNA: TGCGCCAGCAGCCAAGACAGGCCGGGCAATCAGCCCCAGCATTTT